Presented here are 8 T cell receptor beta chains from one specimen sequenced in a study of T-cell memory formation after mild COVID-19. Via MiXCR, TCRdb re-called the 5' RACE reads, giving one row per CDR3 protein. Among about 210,000 distinct CDR3 sequences listed, 27% were seen once. The specimen was PBMCs or a T cell subset sorted from them (not recorded which). The source is an adult woman who had mild COVID-19 (a few samples of this study predate the infection). Cell type and time point are not known.

This clonotype has a handful of counts. The chain is built from TRBV11-2 and TRBJ2-7; D ambiguous. The CDR3 contains 13 residues. The germline gives CDR1 SGHAT, CDR2 FQNNGV. Trimming took off 5 bases at V and 3 bases at J, with 11 bases between the two ends. This chain's CDR3 is CASSVHDLYEQYF. The DNA of the CDR3 is TGTGCCAGCAGCGTACATGACCTCTACGAGCAGTACTTC.

This clonotype was counted ten times or more. The V call is TRBV9, the J call TRBJ2-7; 11 bases agree with TRBD1. The germline V gene encodes CDR1 SGDLS and CDR2 YYNGEE. The CDR3 length is 14 residues. The junction had 0 bases not matched to a gene; V was cut back by 2 bases and J by 2 bases. This CDR3 reads CASSVGQGAYEQYF. The DNA of the CDR3 is TGTGCCAGCAGCGTGGGACAGGGGGCCTACGAGCAGTACTTC. Combining the CDR3 with reference TRBV9 and TRBJ2-7 gives the whole variable domain DSGVTQTPKHLITATGQRVTLRCSPRSGDLSVYWYQQSLDQGLQFLIQYYNGEERAKGNILERFSAQQFPDLHSELNLSSLELGDSALYFCASSVGQGAYEQYFGPGTRLTVT.

The V and J genes are TRBV7-8 and TRBJ2-3; TRBD1 aligns across 10 bases. The CDR3 is 14 amino acids. The trim removed 6 bases at V and 4 bases at J, leaving 4 bases unmatched. In germline, CDR1 is SGHVS, CDR2 FQNEAQ. CDR3 DNA sequence: TGTGCCAGCAGAGGGACAGGGGACCCAGATACGCAGTATTTT. Amino acids: CASRGTGDPDTQYF.

The chain combines TRBV10-3 with TRBJ2-7; 9 bases are shared with TRBD2. CDR3 length: 15 amino acids. Looked up from germline, CDR1 is ENHRY and CDR2 is SYGVKD. V trimming: 2 bases; J trimming: 2 bases; junction bases outside the gene matches: 4. The CDR3 protein is CAISEEERGAYEQYF. DNA for the CDR3: TGTGCCATCAGTGAGGAGGAGCGGGGGGCCTACGAGCAGTACTTC.

This clonotype was seen a handful of times. This chain joins TRBV7-3 and TRBJ2-2; no clear D gene. The CDR3 totals 14 residues. Germline CDR1 is SGHTA and CDR2 is FQGTGA. V was cut by 2 bases and J by 2 bases, with 6 bases left in between. CDR3 residues: CASSLRPNTGELFF. The CDR3, as DNA: TGTGCCAGCAGCTTACGGCCTAACACCGGGGAGCTGTTTTTT.

CDR3 nucleotide sequence: TGCAGTGCCATCCGGGACAGGGCTGCTGGCTACACCTTC. It translates to CSAIRDRAAGYTF. The rearrangement joins TRBV20-1 to TRBJ1-2; 9 positions agree with TRBD1. J gave up 7 bases and V 6 bases, and 9 bases lay outside the gene matches. Per germline, CDR1 DFQATT and CDR2 SNEGSKA (reference sequence). This CDR3 is 13 amino acids long.

The V call is TRBV12-3 or TRBV12-4, the J call TRBJ2-1, with 7 bases identical to TRBD1. After removal of 5 bases from V and 6 bases from J, the junction contained 4 bases not matched to a gene. The CDR3 is 13 residues long. Here the CDR3 DNA reads TGTGCCAGCAGTACCGACAGGGTCAATGAGCAGTTCTTC. It is translated as CASSTDRVNEQFF.

The genes are TRBV6-6 and TRBJ2-2; 8 nucleotides agree with TRBD1. The CDR3 has 17 amino acids. The trim removed 6 bases at V and 1 base at J, leaving 10 bases unmatched. Germline CDR1 MNHNY, CDR2 SVGAGI (reference sequence). The CDR3 DNA sequence: TGTGCCAGCAGAGACACCGGGACAGGAAAGAACACCGGGGAGCTGTTTTTT. Protein sequence: CASRDTGTGKNTGELFF.